A single sample is the source of the 32 T cell receptor beta chains below, sequenced in a study of T cell repertoires in cytomegalovirus infection. TCRdb reprocessed the reads with MiXCR, giving one entry per CDR3 protein. This sample has over 300,000 distinct CDR3 sequences, with 9.5% found just once. Sequenced sample: PBMCs. These receptors came from a human donor in good health (CMV status not recorded). Some clones in this sample may be carry-over from other donors' samples.

The V call is TRBV7-4, the J call TRBJ1-1; D uncertain. This CDR3 region has 15 residues. Trimming took 2 bases from V and 0 from J, leaving 10 bases between them. CDR1 SGHVT and CDR2 SQSDAQ come from the germline V gene. The CDR3 DNA is TGTGCCAGCAGCTTATATGGCAGAATGAACACTGAAGCTTTCTTT. This encodes CASSLYGRMNTEAFF.

The chain has TRBV29-1 and TRBJ2-7; 9 bases are shared with TRBD1. There are 14 residues in the CDR3. CDR1 is SQVTM and CDR2 is ANQGSEA in the germline V gene. The V and J ends lost 7 bases and 5 bases, in that order; junction bases with no gene match: 12. CDR3 nucleotide sequence: TGCAGCGCCCGGAGCTACAGGGGGCAGAACGAGCAGTACTTC. The encoded protein is CSARSYRGQNEQYF.

This clonotype showed up many times. The chain links TRBV7-2 to TRBJ2-1; TRBD2 aligns across 14 bases. The CDR3 has 21 amino acids. Germline values: CDR1 SGHTA, CDR2 FQGNSA. Unmatched junction bases numbered 10, after V lost 0 bases and J lost 0 bases. The CDR3 spells CASSLALGTSGGPSSYNEQFF. In DNA form, the CDR3 reads TGTGCCAGCAGCTTAGCGCTAGGGACTAGCGGGGGCCCAAGCTCCTACAATGAGCAGTTCTTC. The full variable domain, its missing parts supplied by reference TRBV7-2 and TRBJ2-1, is GAGVSQSPSNKVTEKGKDVELRCDPISGHTALYWYRQSLGQGLEFLIYFQGNSAPDKSGLPSDRFSAERTGGSVSTLTIQRTQQEDSAVYLCASSLALGTSGGPSSYNEQFFGPGTRLTVL.

The genes are TRBV11-3 and TRBJ2-5; weak D call: TRBD1 (6 bases). The CDR3 loop spans 14 amino acids. Trimming removed 8 bases at V and 1 base at J, with 14 bases between. Germline CDR1 SGHNT, CDR2 YENEEA. As DNA, the CDR3 is TGTGCCAGCGCTCAGGGGCCTGCCCAAGAGACCCAGTACTTC. Translated: CASAQGPAQETQYF. Supplemented by reference TRBV11-3 and TRBJ2-5, the full variable domain reads EAGVVQSPRYKIIEKKQPVAFWCNPISGHNTLYWYLQNLGQGPELLIRYENEEAVDDSQLPKDRFSAERLKGVDSTLKIQPAELGDSAVYLCASAQGPAQETQYFGPGTRLLVL.

In its sample, this clonotype was seen many times. This rearrangement joins TRBV12-3 or TRBV12-4 to TRBJ2-1; the D gene could be TRBD1 or TRBD2 (5 bases each). The CDR3 consists of 16 residues. V was cut by 4 bases and J by 4 bases, with 17 bases left in between. The CDR3 DNA sequence: TGTGCCAGCAGTTCCTTTCCGGGGCCACGATACAATGAGCAGTTCTTC. Residues: CASSSFPGPRYNEQFF.

This clonotype has a handful of counts. This CDR3 is CSAREEKQNDYGYTF. CDR3 nucleotides: TGCAGTGCTAGAGAGGAGAAACAAAACGACTATGGCTACACCTTC. The chain has TRBV20-1 and TRBJ1-2; D is ambiguous. Trimming took 0 bases from V and 3 from J, leaving 14 bases between them. There are 15 residues in the CDR3. Per germline, CDR1 DFQATT and CDR2 SNEGSKA (reference sequence).

The genes are TRBV28 and TRBJ2-5; TRBD1 matches at 7 bases. V trimming: 1 base; J trimming: 0 bases; junction bases outside the gene matches: 2. CDR3 length: 15 residues. Germline V gives CDR1 MDHEN, CDR2 SYDVKM. The CDR3 nucleotides read TGTGCCAGCAGTTTATTCGGGACAGACCAAGAGACCCAGTACTTC. This translates into CASSLFGTDQETQYF.

This clonotype was picked up a small number of times. V usage is TRBV13 and J usage is TRBJ1-2; perhaps TRBD1 as D (5 bases). In germline, CDR1 is PRHDT, CDR2 FYEKMQ (reference sequence). Trimming pared 4 bases from V and 0 bases from J, leaving 15 bases between. This CDR3 spans 16 amino acids. The CDR3 sequence: CASSSNTGLTNYGYTF. CDR3 DNA sequence: TGTGCCAGCAGCTCGAATACAGGACTTACTAACTATGGCTACACCTTC.

The chain is built from TRBV2 and TRBJ2-7; tentative D call: TRBD1 (6 bases). Trimming removed 3 bases from V and 5 bases from J, with 14 bases in between. Germline V gene lookup returns CDR1 SNHLY and CDR2 FYNNEI. The length of the CDR3 is 14 residues. The CDR3 nucleotides are TGTGCCAGCAGTGATAGGCAGGGGTGGCACGAGCAGTACTTC. Translating it yields CASSDRQGWHEQYF.

This clonotype was detected many times. The chain couples TRBV12-3 or TRBV12-4 to TRBJ1-5; D call uncertain. The CDR3 loop spans 12 amino acids. V was cut by 6 bases and J by 3 bases, with 6 bases left in between. CDR3 amino acids: CASRLNNQPQHF. In DNA form, the CDR3 reads TGTGCCAGCAGGCTTAACAATCAGCCCCAGCATTTT.

J is TRBJ2-3 and V is TRBV15; no definite D call. This CDR3 region has 14 residues. The germline V gene has CDR1 LNHNV and CDR2 YYDKDF (reference sequence). Trimming removed 1 base from V and 7 bases from J, with 12 bases in between. CDR3 bases: TGTGCCACCAGCAGAGTCGTAGGGTTAAATACGCAGTATTTT. It translates to CATSRVVGLNTQYF.

The chain links TRBV29-1 to TRBJ2-2; D is unclear. CDR3 length equals 12 residues. V was cut by 5 bases and J by 1 base, with 5 bases left in between. Germline CDR1 and CDR2: SQVTM and ANQGSEA. In DNA, the CDR3 is TGCAGCGTTTCCAAGAACACCGGGGAGCTGTTTTTT. Translated: CSVSKNTGELFF.

The table lists this clonotype with many counts. CDR3 protein: CASSPGHSNQPQHF. CDR3 in DNA: TGTGCCAGCTCACCAGGGCATAGCAATCAGCCCCAGCATTTT. The rearrangement links TRBV18 to TRBJ1-5; D gene uncertain. In germline, CDR1 is KGHSH, CDR2 LQKENI. The CDR3 extends over 14 amino acids. V lost 2 bases to trimming and J lost 0 bases, with 5 bases between them.

This clonotype has at least ten counts. The genes are TRBV25-1 and TRBJ2-5; possible D gene TRBD2, 5 bases. Germline V gene sequence: CDR1 MGHDK, CDR2 SYGVNS. This CDR3 spans 18 amino acids. Trimming removed 1 base from V and 1 base from J, with 19 bases in between. Here the CDR3 DNA reads TGTGCCAGCAGTGAATCTAGTACTAGATCTTCGCTCCAAGAGACCCAGTACTTC. This sequence encodes CASSESSTRSSLQETQYF.

This clonotype showed up just once. Mismatch with germline at one junction end may stem from a read error. The gene calls are TRBV7-2 and TRBJ1-1; 12 bases map to TRBD1. The germline gives CDR1 SGHTA, CDR2 FQGNSA. The CDR3 covers 14 residues. CDR3 sequence reads: CASSLRDRGPKAYF. CDR3 in DNA: TGTGCCAGCAGCCTACGGGACAGGGGGCCCAAAGCTTACTTT. Together with reference TRBV7-2 and TRBJ1-1, the CDR3 gives the full variable domain: GAGVSQSPSNKVTEKGKDVELRCDPISGHTALYWYRQSLGQGLEFLIYFQGNSAPDKSGLPSDRFSAERTGGSVSTLTIQRTQQEDSAVYLCASSLRDRGPKAYFGQGTRLTVV.

Only a few counts were recorded for this clonotype. CDR3: CSARRPNTEAFF. The DNA of the CDR3 is TGCAGTGCTAGACGGCCGAACACTGAAGCTTTCTTT. The chain combines TRBV20-1 with TRBJ1-1; D is unresolved. This CDR3 comprises 12 residues. Germline V gene sequence: CDR1 DFQATT, CDR2 SNEGSKA (reference sequence). V lost 2 bases and J 1 base, leaving 5 bases between the germline ends.

This clonotype was seen more than once but under ten times. The rearrangement joins TRBV7-2 to TRBJ2-2, with 7 bases fitting TRBD1. Trimming took 5 bases from V and 0 from J; bases not matched to a gene: 9. This CDR3 is 17 amino acids long. Germline V gene sequence: CDR1 SGHTA, CDR2 FQGNSA. CDR3 in DNA: TGTGCCAGCAGCCCGACAGGGCCAATGACGAACACCGGGGAGCTGTTTTTT. Encoded protein: CASSPTGPMTNTGELFF.

The V call is TRBV20-1, the J call TRBJ2-7; no firm D call. Germline-derived CDR1 and CDR2 are DFQATT and SNEGSKA (reference sequence). The CDR3 contains 11 residues. Trimming cost V 7 bases and J 5 bases, with 12 bases left between them. DNA of the CDR3: TGCAGTGAAAGGGTGCGCCACGAGCAGTACTTC. It codes for CSERVRHEQYF.

Ten or more counts support this clonotype. The CDR3 is CASSPQRLAGAKNIQYF. CDR3 bases: TGTGCCAGCAGCCCGCAAAGACTAGCGGGAGCCAAAAACATTCAGTACTTC. The chain is built from TRBV7-9 and TRBJ2-4; TRBD2 matches at 10 bases. The CDR3 extends over 17 amino acids. V trimming: 5 bases; J trimming: 0 bases; junction bases outside the gene matches: 7. Germline assignment: CDR1 SEHNR and CDR2 FQNEAQ (reference sequence).

The chain joins TRBV19 to TRBJ2-3; either TRBD1 or TRBD2 may supply D (5 bases each). The germline V gene encodes CDR1 LNHDA and CDR2 SQIVND (reference sequence). Trimming took 2 bases from V and 0 from J, leaving 12 bases between them. The CDR3 length is 16 residues. CDR3: CASSIMVGASTDTQYF. CDR3 in DNA: TGTGCCAGTAGTATAATGGTCGGGGCAAGCACAGATACGCAGTATTTT.

This clonotype appeared many times. The V gene is TRBV7-9, the J gene TRBJ1-5; a weak D match, TRBD1 (6 bases). The CDR3 totals 18 residues. Germline loops: CDR1 SEHNR, CDR2 FQNEAQ (reference sequence). Trimming cost V 1 base and J 5 bases, with 21 bases left between them. CDR3 sequence reads: CASSLGSLGRGWDQPQHF. CDR3 nucleotide sequence: TGTGCCAGCAGCTTAGGTAGCTTGGGCAGGGGTTGGGATCAGCCCCAGCATTTT. The complete variable domain, with remaining parts taken from reference TRBV7-9 and TRBJ1-5, reads DTGVSQNPRHKITKRGQNVTFRCDPISEHNRLYWYRQTLGQGPEFLTYFQNEAQLEKSRLLSDRFSAERPKGSFSTLEIQRTEQGDSAMYLCASSLGSLGRGWDQPQHFGDGTRLSIL.

This clonotype appeared a few times. The chain carries TRBV12-3 or TRBV12-4 and TRBJ1-3, with D perhaps matching TRBD1 (5 bases). V dropped 8 bases and J dropped 3 bases, with 14 bases sitting between them. CDR3 length: 14 residues. The CDR3 nucleotides are TGTGCCAGCGACGGGCAGGGTTATGGAAACACCATATATTTT. This codes for CASDGQGYGNTIYF.

The chain links TRBV4-1 to TRBJ2-7; 9 bases map to TRBD2. The CDR3 has 16 amino acids. From germline, CDR1 is MGHRA and CDR2 YSYEKL. Unmatched junction bases numbered 8, after V lost 1 base and J lost 4 bases. CDR3: CASSQGLGLAGYEQYF. Written as DNA, the CDR3 is TGCGCCAGCAGCCAAGGGCTTGGGCTAGCGGGGTACGAGCAGTACTTC.

This chain joins TRBV10-2 and TRBJ2-1, with D maybe TRBD1 (5 bases). From germline, CDR1 is WSHSY and CDR2 SAAADI. The V end was cut by 3 bases, the J end by 7 bases, with 22 bases between. The CDR3 covers 17 residues. As DNA, the CDR3 is TGCGCCAGCAGTGAATGGGGCAGGACGATTGGTGGGAATGAGCAGTTCTTC. This translates into CASSEWGRTIGGNEQFF.

This clonotype has a count of ten or more. J is TRBJ2-3 and V is TRBV6-1; D is unclear. Trimming pared 5 bases from V and 0 bases from J, leaving 12 bases between. The CDR3 has 15 residues. The germline V gene has CDR1 MNHNS and CDR2 SASEGT. The CDR3 coding sequence is TGTGCCAGCAGTCCCCTCCTTACTAGCACAGATACGCAGTATTTT. It yields the protein CASSPLLTSTDTQYF.

This clonotype was counted a few times. This chain uses TRBV20-1 with TRBJ2-4, with 10 bases fitting TRBD1. The ends lost 4 bases at V and 1 base at J; junction bases unmatched: 4. Germline V lookup: CDR1 DFQATT, CDR2 SNEGSKA (reference sequence). This CDR3 is 15 amino acids long. The CDR3 here is CSAMPGQGAKNIQYF. The CDR3 bases are TGCAGTGCTATGCCGGGACAGGGGGCCAAAAACATTCAGTACTTC.

The chain has TRBV12-5 and TRBJ2-3, with 10 bases lining up with TRBD1. The V gene's germline CDR1 is LGHNT and CDR2 FRNRAP. The length of the CDR3 is 15 residues. V was pared by 5 bases and J by 2 bases, with 4 bases of the junction left unmatched. In nucleotides, the CDR3 is TGTGCTAGTGGTACCGGACAGGGGGACACAGATACGCAGTATTTT. Translation: CASGTGQGDTDTQYF.

This clonotype has a count of ten or more. V is TRBV7-2 and J is TRBJ1-1, with D hard to call. Trimming took off 1 base at V and 3 bases at J, with 6 bases between the two ends. CDR1 and CDR2 (germline): SGHTA, FQGNSA. This CDR3 region has 13 residues. The CDR3 region has the DNA TGTGCCAGCAGCTTAGTAGACGACACTGAAGCTTTCTTT. Amino acid sequence: CASSLVDDTEAFF.

J is TRBJ1-5 and V is TRBV12-3 or TRBV12-4; D gene unclear. This CDR3 region has 13 residues. V was cut by 3 bases and J by 4 bases, with 7 bases left in between. CDR3 bases: TGTGCCAGCAGTTTCAGCCTTAATCAGCCCCAGCATTTT. It specifies CASSFSLNQPQHF.

This clonotype has more than one count but fewer than ten. The gene calls are TRBV11-2 and TRBJ2-3; D unclear. V dropped 5 bases and J dropped 2 bases, with 5 bases sitting between them. The CDR3 totals 12 residues. Germline assignment: CDR1 SGHAT and CDR2 FQNNGV. The CDR3 loop reads CASSATTDTQYF. The CDR3 bases are TGTGCCAGCAGCGCCACCACAGATACGCAGTATTTT. Based on the CDR3 plus reference TRBV11-2 and TRBJ2-3, the full variable domain is EAGVAQSPRYKIIEKRQSVAFWCNPISGHATLYWYQQILGQGPKLLIQFQNNGVVDDSQLPKDRFSAERLKGVDSTLKIQPAKLEDSAVYLCASSATTDTQYFGPGTRLTVL.

This clonotype showed up many times. Here the CDR3 DNA reads TGTGCCAGCAGCTTAACAAATAACTATGGCTACACCTTC. This codes for CASSLTNNYGYTF. This chain connects TRBV7-2 to TRBJ1-2, with unresolved D. The CDR3 covers 13 residues. The V gene's germline CDR1 is SGHTA and CDR2 FQGNSA. Trimming took 2 bases from V and 1 from J, leaving 5 bases between them.

The sample holds many counts of this clonotype. The chain couples TRBV28 to TRBJ1-4; possibly TRBD1 for D (6 bases). V was clipped by 6 bases and J by 1 base, with 15 bases between them. The CDR3 is 16 residues long. CDR1 and CDR2 from the germline V gene are MDHEN and SYDVKM. The CDR3 loop reads CASSPTGVLTNEKLFF. The CDR3 DNA reads as TGTGCCAGCAGCCCGACAGGAGTCTTAACTAATGAAAAACTGTTTTTT.